This T cell receptor (beta chain) was found in a study of T cells in Graves' hyperthyroidism and ophthalmopathy (dated by TCRdb to between 2018 and 2020). About the full investigation: Peripheral blood was sampled at the time of initial diagnosis, prior to any treatment. To identify TCR V-J signatures that set the groups apart, the researchers used a discovery cohort of approximately 98 patients, made up of about 44 with Graves' ophthalmopathy and 57 with stable Graves' hyperthyroidism. Prospective prediction of ophthalmopathy was tested in an independent validation cohort of approximately 18 hyperthyroidism patients and 15 to 17 patients who later progressed to ophthalmopathy. The 100 discovery patients were randomly split 7:3 into training and test sets. Thyroid tissue and blood T-cell repertoires from more than 5 Graves' hyperthyroidism patients were also compared in the study. After sampling, hyperthyroidism patients received methimazole starting at 30 mg daily, and ophthalmopathy patients received high-dose intravenous methylprednisolone. According to the paper, TCR Vbeta CDR3 sequencing was carried out on approximately 140 peripheral blood samples, which came from fewer than 50 ophthalmopathy, approximately 72 hyperthyroidism and some 17 progressor patients.

The CDR3 has 15 amino acids, counting the end cysteine and phenylalanine. The CDR3 DNA has 45 bases and is translated from base 1. In the germline V gene, CDR1 corresponds to ENHRY and CDR2 to SYGVKD. V was cut back by 9 bases and J by 2 bases, leaving a gap of 17 bases between them. Stable Graves' hyperthyroidism was defined as no progression to ophthalmopathy during 18 months of follow-up. The hyperthyroidism patients were between 18 and 65 years old and newly diagnosed, with a disease duration of less than 2 months. Patients with uncontrolled infections, other autoimmune diseases, pregnancy or lactation were excluded. Diagnoses relied on clinical symptoms, serum thyroxine and TRAb, thyroid ultrasound and orbital computed tomography. Ficoll-Paque density gradient centrifugation was used to isolate PBMCs from around 9.1 ml of fresh peripheral blood. Total RNA was extracted with Trizol reagent, and quality was checked on an Agilent 2100 Bioanalyzer.

TCR beta CDR3 regions were amplified from RNA transcripts. A first-round RT-PCR of the TCR CDR3 used the HTBI primer set with the Qiagen OneStep RT-PCR kit. Libraries were constructed in a second round of multiplex PCR, after which size selection and purification were performed. Libraries were sequenced paired-end with 100 bp reads on an Illumina HiSeq2000. The source study handled its data this way. Raw data were processed with SOAPnuke, discarding reads with adapters, uncalled bases, mean Phred below 15, or no exact constant-primer or identifier match. COPE v1.2.5 was used to merge the high-quality paired reads, and each unique nucleotide sequence was defined as a clonotype. MiTCR v1.1 was used to align the clonotypes against IMGT TRBV, TRBD and TRBJ reference segments. Analysis was restricted to V-J combinations with a frequency above 0.0001, which covered roughly 99% of repertoires. The TCS score was defined as the ratio of F50 (clonal expansion) to E x V (chaos), calculated using BLOSUM62-based TCRdist between CDR3 peptides within each V-J. Welch's t-statistics and random forest reduced 500 to 550 V-J features to about 12, which were used in a naive Bayes classifier (R e1071). TCRdb handled the public reads itself, with Q25 trimming in fastp and clone calling in MiXCR, and kept productive beta chains. Every distinct CDR3 protein forms one entry, paired with its most common genes and DNA. TCRdb's processing, not the authors' own work, is the source of the V and J calls. A total of about 380,000 distinct CDR3 sequences appear in this sample, approximately 13% of them only once. The top ten clones comprise approximately 10% of the sample.

The table lists this clonotype with many counts. The antigen this receptor binds is unknown. Base quality data are lacking; no much larger clone is found one base away. Overall study results and their limits: Sample size was not statistically predetermined, and investigators were not blinded to group allocation. Most expanded thyroid clonotypes (frequency above 0.001) were also detected in blood, a finding suggesting that blood repertoires may reflect thyroid immune responses. Ophthalmopathy was separated from stable hyperthyroidism by a 13 V-J signature model, with approximately 86% sensitivity and around 81% specificity obtained in cross-validation and 80%/75% obtained in testing. In validation, the model predicted progression to ophthalmopathy a median of roughly 6.1 months before onset, with about 67% sensitivity and almost 75% specificity.

The V and J genes are TRBV10-3 and TRBJ1-5, and perhaps TRBD1 as D gene, on 6 matching bases. This TCR derives from a woman between 55 and 75 years old with Graves' hyperthyroidism. The source material was blood. The CDR3 protein sequence reads: CAISQGRDGNQPQHF. The DNA sequence is TGTGCCATTAGTCAGGGGAGGGATGGCAATCAGCCCCAGCATTTT.